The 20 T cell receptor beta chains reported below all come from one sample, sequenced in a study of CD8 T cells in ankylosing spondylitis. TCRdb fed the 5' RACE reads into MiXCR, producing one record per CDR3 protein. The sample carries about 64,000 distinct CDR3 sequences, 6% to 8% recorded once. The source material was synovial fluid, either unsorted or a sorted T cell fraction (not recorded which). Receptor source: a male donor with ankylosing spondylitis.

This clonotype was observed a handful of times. The CDR3 DNA is TGTGCCAGCAGTTTTAGCAGGGTCGGCAATCAGCCCCAGCATTTT. Its protein product is CASSFSRVGNQPQHF. The rearrangement uses TRBV12-3 or TRBV12-4 and TRBJ1-5; tentatively, D is TRBD1 (5 bases). The CDR3 extends over 15 amino acids. Trimming took off 3 bases at V and 2 bases at J, with 11 bases between the two ends.

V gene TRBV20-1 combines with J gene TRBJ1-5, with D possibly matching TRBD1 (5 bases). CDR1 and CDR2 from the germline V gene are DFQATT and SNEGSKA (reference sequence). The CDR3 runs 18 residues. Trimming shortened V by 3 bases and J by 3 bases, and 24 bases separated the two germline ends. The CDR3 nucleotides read TGCAGTGCTAGTCACGCGGGACCTGAGGGAGGGCCCAATCAGCCCCAGCATTTT. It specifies CSASHAGPEGGPNQPQHF.

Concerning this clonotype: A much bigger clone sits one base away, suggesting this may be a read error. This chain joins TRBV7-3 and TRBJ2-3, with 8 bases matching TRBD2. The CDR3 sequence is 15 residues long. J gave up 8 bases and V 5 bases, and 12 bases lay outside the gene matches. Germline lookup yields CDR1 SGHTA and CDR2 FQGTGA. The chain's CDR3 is CASSPQAGAGGTQYF. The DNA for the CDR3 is TGTGCCAGCAGCCCCCAAGCGGGAGCAGGAGGTACGCAGTATTTT.

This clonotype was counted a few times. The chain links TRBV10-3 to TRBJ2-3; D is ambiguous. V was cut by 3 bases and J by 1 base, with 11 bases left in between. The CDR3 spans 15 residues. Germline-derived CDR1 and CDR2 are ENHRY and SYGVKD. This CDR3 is CAISDAARRTDTQYF. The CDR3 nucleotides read TGTGCCATCAGTGATGCGGCGAGACGCACAGATACGCAGTATTTT.

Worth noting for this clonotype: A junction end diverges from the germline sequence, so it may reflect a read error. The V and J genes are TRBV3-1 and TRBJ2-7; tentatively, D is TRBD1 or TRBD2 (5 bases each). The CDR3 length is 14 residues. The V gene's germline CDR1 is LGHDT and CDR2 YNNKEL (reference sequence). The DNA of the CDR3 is TGTGCCAGCAGCCAACGTGGGACGTGGGACGAGCAGCACTTC. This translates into CASSQRGTWDEQHF.

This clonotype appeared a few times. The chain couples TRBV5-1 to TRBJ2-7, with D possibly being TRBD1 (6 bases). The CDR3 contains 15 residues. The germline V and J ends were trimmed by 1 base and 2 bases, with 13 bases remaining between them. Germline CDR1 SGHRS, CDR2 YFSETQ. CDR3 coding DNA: TGCGCCAGCAGCTTGCCTGGGACACGGACCTACGAGCAGTACTTC. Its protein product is CASSLPGTRTYEQYF.

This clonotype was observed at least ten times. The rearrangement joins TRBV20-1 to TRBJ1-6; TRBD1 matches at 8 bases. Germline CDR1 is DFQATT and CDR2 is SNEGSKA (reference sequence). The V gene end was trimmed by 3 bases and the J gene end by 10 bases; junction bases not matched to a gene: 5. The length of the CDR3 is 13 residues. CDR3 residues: CSARTGVRSPLHF. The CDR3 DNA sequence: TGCAGTGCTAGGACAGGGGTCCGGTCACCCCTCCACTTT.

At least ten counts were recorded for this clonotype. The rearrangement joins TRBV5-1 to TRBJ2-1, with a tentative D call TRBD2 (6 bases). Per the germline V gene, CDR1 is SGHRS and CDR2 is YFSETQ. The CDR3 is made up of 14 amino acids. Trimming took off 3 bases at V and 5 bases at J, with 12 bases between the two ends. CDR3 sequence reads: CASSSGETHNEQFF. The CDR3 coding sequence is TGCGCCAGCAGCTCGGGAGAGACTCACAATGAGCAGTTCTTC.

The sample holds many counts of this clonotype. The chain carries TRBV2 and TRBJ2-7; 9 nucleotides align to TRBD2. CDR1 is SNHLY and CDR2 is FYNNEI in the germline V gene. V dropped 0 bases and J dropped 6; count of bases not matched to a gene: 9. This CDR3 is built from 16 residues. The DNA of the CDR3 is TGTGCCAGCAGTGAAGCGAGCTTAGCGGGAGTCTCCGAGCAGTACTTC. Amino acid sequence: CASSEASLAGVSEQYF. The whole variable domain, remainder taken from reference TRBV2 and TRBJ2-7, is EPEVTQTPSHQVTQMGQEVILRCVPISNHLYFYWYRQILGQKVEFLVSFYNNEISEKSEIFDDQFSVERPDGSNFTLKIRSTKLEDSAMYFCASSEASLAGVSEQYFGPGTRLTVT.

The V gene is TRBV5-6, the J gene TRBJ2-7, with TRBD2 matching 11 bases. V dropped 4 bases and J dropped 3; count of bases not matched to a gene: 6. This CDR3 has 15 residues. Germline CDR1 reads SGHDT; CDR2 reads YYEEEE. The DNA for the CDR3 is TGTGCCAGCAGCCCGTATAGCGGGAGGGACTACGAGCAGTACTTC. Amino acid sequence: CASSPYSGRDYEQYF.

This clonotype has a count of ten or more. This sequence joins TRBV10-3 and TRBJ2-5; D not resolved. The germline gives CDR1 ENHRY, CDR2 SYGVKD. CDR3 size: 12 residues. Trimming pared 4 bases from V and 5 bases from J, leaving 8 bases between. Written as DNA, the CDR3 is TGTGCCATCAGTGGTTTGGGGGAGACCCAGTACTTC. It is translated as CAISGLGETQYF.

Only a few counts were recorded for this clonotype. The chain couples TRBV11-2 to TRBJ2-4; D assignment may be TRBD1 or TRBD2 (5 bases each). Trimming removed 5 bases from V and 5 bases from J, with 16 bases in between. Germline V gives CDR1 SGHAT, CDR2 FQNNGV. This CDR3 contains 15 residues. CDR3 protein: CASSLSAGTQNIQYF. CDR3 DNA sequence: TGTGCCAGCAGCCTTTCCGCCGGGACCCAAAACATTCAGTACTTC.

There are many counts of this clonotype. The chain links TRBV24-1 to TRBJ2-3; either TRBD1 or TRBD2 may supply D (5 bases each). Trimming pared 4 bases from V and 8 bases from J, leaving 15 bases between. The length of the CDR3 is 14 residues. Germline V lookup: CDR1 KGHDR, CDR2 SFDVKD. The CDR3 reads CATSEPRDPLTQYF. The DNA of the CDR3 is TGTGCCACCAGTGAGCCCCGGGACCCCCTTACGCAGTATTTT.

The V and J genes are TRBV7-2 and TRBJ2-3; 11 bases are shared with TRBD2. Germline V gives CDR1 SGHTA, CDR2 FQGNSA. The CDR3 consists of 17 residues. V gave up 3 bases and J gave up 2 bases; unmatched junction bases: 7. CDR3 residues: CASSLGRLAGLTDTQYF. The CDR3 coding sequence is TGTGCCAGCAGCTTGGGCAGACTAGCGGGACTCACAGATACGCAGTATTTT.

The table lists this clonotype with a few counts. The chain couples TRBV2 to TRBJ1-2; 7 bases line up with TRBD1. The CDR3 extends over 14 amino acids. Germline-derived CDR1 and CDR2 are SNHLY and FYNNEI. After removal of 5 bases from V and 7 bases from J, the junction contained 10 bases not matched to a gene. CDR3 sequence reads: CASSSRQGSSGYTF. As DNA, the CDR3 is TGTGCCAGCAGTTCGCGACAGGGTTCCTCTGGCTACACCTTC.

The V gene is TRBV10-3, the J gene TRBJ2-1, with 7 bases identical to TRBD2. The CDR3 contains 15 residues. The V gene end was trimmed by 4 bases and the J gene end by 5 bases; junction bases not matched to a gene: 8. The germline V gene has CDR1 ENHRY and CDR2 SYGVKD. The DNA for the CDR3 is TGTGCCATCAGTGGTAGGGCTAGCGGTAACAATGAGCAGTTCTTC. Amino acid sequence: CAISGRASGNNEQFF.

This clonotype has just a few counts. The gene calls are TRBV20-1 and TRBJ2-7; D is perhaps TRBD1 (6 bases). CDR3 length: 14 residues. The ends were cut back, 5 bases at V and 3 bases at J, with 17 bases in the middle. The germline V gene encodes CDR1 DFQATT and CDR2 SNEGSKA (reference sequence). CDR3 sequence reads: CSAWGTTLGYEQYF. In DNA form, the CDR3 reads TGCAGTGCTTGGGGGACAACTCTAGGCTACGAGCAGTACTTC.

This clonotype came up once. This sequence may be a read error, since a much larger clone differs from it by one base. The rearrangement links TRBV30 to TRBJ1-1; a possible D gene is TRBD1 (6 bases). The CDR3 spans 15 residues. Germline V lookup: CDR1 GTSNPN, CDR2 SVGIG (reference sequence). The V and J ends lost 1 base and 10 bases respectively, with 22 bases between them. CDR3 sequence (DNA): TGTGCCTGGAGTGCCTCCCGGGGGCAGGGAGTGGCAGCTTTCTTT. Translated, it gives CAWSASRGQGVAAFF.

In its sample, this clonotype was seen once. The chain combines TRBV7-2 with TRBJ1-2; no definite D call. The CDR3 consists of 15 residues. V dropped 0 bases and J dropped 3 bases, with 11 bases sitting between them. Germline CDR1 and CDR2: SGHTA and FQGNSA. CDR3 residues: CASSLASRIYYGYTF. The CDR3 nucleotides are TGTGCCAGCAGCTTAGCCTCTCGGATTTACTATGGCTACACCTTC.

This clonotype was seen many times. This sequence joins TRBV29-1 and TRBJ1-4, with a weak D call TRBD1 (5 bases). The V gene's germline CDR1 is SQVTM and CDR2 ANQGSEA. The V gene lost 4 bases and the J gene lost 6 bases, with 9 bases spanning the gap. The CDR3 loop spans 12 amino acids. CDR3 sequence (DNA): TGCAGCGTTGGTTTGGGGGATGAAAAACTGTTTTTT. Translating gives CSVGLGDEKLFF.